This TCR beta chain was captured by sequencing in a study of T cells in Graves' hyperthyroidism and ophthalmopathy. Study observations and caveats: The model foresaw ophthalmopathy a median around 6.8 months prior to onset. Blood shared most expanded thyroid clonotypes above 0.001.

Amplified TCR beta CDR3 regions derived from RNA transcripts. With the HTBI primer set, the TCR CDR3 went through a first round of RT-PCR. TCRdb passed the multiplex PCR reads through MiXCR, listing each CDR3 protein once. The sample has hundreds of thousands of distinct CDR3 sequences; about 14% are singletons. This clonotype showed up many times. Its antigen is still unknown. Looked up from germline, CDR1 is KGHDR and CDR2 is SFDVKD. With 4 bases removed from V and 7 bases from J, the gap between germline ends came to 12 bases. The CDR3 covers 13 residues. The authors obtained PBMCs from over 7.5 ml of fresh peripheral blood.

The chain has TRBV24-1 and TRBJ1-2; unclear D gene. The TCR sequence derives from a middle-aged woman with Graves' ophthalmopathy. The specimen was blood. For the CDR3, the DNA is TGTGCCACCAGTGACCGGACGGATACTGGCTACACCTTC. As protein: CATSDRTDTGYTF.